One T cell receptor (beta chain) is described in this entry. Its antigen remains unknown. The data were obtained in a study of T cell repertoires in cytomegalovirus infection. Turning to the study itself: It was the public TCR beta signatures that indicated both CMV infection and matching HLA type. Findings and caveats of the study: The response measured ex vivo was dominated by TCR beta clonotypes (HLA-C-restricted and CMV-specific). The cumulative frequency of public TCR beta families distinguished individuals who carried CMV together with the relevant HLA.

V lost 6 bases, J lost 0 bases, and 14 bases lay in between. CDR1 MDHEN and CDR2 SYDVKM come from the germline V gene. There are 15 residues in the CDR3. TCRdb re-called the reads with MiXCR, one entry per CDR3 protein. Of under 200,000 distinct CDR3 sequences in the sample, nearly 9.5% are singletons; the top ten hold approximately 4.3%. This chain links TRBV28 with TRBJ2-5; D gene uncertain. This clonotype was obtained from a human donor in good health (CMV status not recorded). Some clones in this sample may be carry-over from other donors' samples. The specimen sequenced was PBMCs. This chain's CDR3 is CASRRRQVHQETQYF. The CDR3 DNA reads TGTGCCAGCAGGCGTAGGCAGGTGCACCAAGAGACCCAGTACTTC.